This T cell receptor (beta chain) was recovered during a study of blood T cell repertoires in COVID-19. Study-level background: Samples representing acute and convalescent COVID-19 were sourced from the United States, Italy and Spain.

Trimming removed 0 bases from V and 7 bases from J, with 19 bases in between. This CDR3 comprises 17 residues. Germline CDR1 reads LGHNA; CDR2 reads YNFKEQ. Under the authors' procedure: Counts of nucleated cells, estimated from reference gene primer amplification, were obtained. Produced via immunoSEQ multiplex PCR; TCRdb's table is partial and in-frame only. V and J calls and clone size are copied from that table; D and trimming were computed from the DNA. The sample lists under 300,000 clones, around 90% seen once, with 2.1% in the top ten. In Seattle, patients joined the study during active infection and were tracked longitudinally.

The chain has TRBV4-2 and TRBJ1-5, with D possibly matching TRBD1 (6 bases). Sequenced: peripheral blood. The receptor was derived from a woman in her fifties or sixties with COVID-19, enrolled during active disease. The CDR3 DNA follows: TGTGCCAGCAGCCAAGAAGTAGGACAGCTAGCATTGCAGCCCCAGCATTTT. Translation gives CASSQEVGQLALQPQHF.